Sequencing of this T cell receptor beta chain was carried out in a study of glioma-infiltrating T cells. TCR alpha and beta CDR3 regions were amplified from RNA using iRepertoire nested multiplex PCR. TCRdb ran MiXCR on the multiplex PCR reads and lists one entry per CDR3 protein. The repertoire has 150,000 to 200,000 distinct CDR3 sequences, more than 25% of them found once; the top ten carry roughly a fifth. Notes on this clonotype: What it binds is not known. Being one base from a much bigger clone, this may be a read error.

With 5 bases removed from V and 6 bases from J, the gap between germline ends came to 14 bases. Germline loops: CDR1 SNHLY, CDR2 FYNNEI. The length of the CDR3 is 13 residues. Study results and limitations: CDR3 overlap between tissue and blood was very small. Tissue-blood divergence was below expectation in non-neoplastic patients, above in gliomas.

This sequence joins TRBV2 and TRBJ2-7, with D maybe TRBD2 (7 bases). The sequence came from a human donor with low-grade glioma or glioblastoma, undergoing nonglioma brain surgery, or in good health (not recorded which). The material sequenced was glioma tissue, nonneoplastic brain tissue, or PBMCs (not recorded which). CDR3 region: CASSLGGGPEQYF. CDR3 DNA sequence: TGTGCCAGCAGTCTAGGGGGGGGGCCCGAGCAGTACTTC.